The next 8 T cell receptor beta chains were all read from a single sample in a study of T-cell memory formation after mild COVID-19. TCRdb reprocessed the 5' RACE reads with MiXCR, giving one entry per CDR3 protein. The repertoire consists of 540,000 or so distinct CDR3 sequences, with roughly 22% occurring once and the leading ten covering approximately 13%. The sequenced material came from PBMCs or a T cell subset sorted from them (not recorded which). All receptors derive from an adult woman who had mild COVID-19 (a few samples of this study predate the infection). Cell type and time point are not known.

This clonotype was counted a few times. The chain couples TRBV6-5 to TRBJ1-2, with a possible D match to TRBD1 (6 bases). V lost 5 bases to trimming and J lost 4 bases, with 17 bases between them. The germline CDR1 and CDR2 sequences are MNHEY and SVGAGI. This CDR3 is 15 amino acids long. The CDR3 protein is CASSGYRDRVYGYTF. CDR3 sequence (DNA): TGTGCCAGCAGTGGATACAGGGATCGCGTCTATGGCTACACCTTC.

This clonotype was observed many times. J is TRBJ2-2 and V is TRBV5-5; D call uncertain. Germline values: CDR1 SGHKS, CDR2 YYEKEE (reference sequence). This CDR3 region has 14 residues. V was cut by 1 base and J by 4 bases, with 8 bases left in between. CDR3 protein: CASSLTSGTGELFF. The CDR3 DNA is TGTGCCAGCAGCTTGACCTCGGGCACCGGGGAGCTGTTTTTT.

The chain combines TRBV18 with TRBJ2-2, with a weak D call TRBD1 (5 bases). V lost 3 bases and J 2 bases, leaving 10 bases between the germline ends. Germline CDR1 is KGHSH and CDR2 is LQKENI. CDR3 length: 15 residues. CDR3 sequence: CASSPYTGNTGELFF. Written as DNA, the CDR3 is TGTGCCAGCTCACCCTACACAGGCAACACCGGGGAGCTGTTTTTT.

The J gene is TRBJ2-3, the V gene TRBV7-8; 12 positions match TRBD2. This CDR3 has 14 amino acids. Germline V gene data show CDR1 as SGHVS and CDR2 as FQNEAQ. Losses at the gene ends were 4 bases for V and 11 bases for J; bases not matched to a gene: 7. The CDR3 loop reads CASSSGLAGQEQYF. CDR3 DNA sequence: TGTGCCAGCAGCTCCGGACTAGCGGGACAGGAGCAGTATTTT.

There are many counts of this clonotype. The chain is built from TRBV20-1 and TRBJ2-5, with 11 nucleotides matching TRBD2. V trimming: 0 bases; J trimming: 4 bases; junction bases outside the gene matches: 4. The germline V gene encodes CDR1 DFQATT and CDR2 SNEGSKA (reference sequence). This CDR3 has 15 amino acids. The CDR3 nucleotides read TGCAGTGCTAGAGATTTCCTAGCGGGGGGAGAGACCCAGTACTTC. Amino acid sequence: CSARDFLAGGETQYF.

The gene calls are TRBV12-3 or TRBV12-4 and TRBJ2-5, with a possible D match to TRBD1 (6 bases). This CDR3 has 15 amino acids. Between the trimmed V and J ends, which lost 5 bases and 4 bases, there was a span of 17 bases. CDR3 coding DNA: TGTGCCAGCAGTCGCAAGACAGGTGTTCCAGAGACCCAGTACTTC. This gives the protein CASSRKTGVPETQYF.

In this sample, this clonotype turned up a few times. This chain connects TRBV5-5 to TRBJ2-7, with D maybe TRBD2 (6 bases). V gave up 1 base and J gave up 4 bases, with 12 bases separating them. CDR1 is SGHKS, CDR2 YYEKEE, per germline (reference sequence). CDR3 size: 14 residues. The CDR3 protein is CASSLRSAGYEQYF. CDR3 DNA: TGTGCCAGCAGCTTGAGGTCCGCGGGATACGAGCAGTACTTC.

CDR3 loop: CASSPQPGLAGGAMPGAQYF. As DNA, the CDR3 is TGTGCCAGCAGCCCCCAACCGGGACTAGCGGGAGGAGCCATGCCGGGAGCCCAGTACTTC. This chain uses TRBV7-2 with TRBJ2-5; 15 bases map to TRBD2. The CDR3 is made up of 20 amino acids. Germline assignment: CDR1 SGHTA and CDR2 FQGNSA. With 5 bases clipped from V and 9 bases from J, the junction kept 22 bases outside the gene matches.